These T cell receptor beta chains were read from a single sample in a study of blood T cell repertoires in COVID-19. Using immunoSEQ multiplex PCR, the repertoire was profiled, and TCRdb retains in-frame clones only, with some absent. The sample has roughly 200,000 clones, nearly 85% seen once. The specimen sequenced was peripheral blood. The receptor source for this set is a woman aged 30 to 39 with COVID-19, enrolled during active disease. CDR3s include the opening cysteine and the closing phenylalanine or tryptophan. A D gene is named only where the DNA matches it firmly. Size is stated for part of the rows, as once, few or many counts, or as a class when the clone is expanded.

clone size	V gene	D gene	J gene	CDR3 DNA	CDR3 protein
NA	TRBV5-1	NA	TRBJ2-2	TGCGCCAGCAATACAGACCTTACCGGGGAGCTGTTTTTT	CASNTDLTGELFF
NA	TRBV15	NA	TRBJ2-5	TGTGCCACCAGCAGAAACCGAAACAGGGTTGCCGGGACCCAGTACTTC	CATSRNRNRVAGTQYF
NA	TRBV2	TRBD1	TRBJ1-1	TGTGCCAGCAGAGGGACAGGGTCATTTTTCACTGAAGCTTTCTTT	CASRGTGSFFTEAFF
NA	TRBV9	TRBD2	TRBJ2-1	TGTGCCAAATTAGCGGGGACCTACAATGAGCAGTTCTTC	CAKLAGTYNEQFF
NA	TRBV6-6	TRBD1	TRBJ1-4	TGTGCCAGCAGTTACGAGGCAGGGGGTACTGAAAAACTGTTTTTT	CASSYEAGGTEKLFF
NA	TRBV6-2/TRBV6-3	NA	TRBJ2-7	TGTGCCAGCAGTTACTCGTCGCAGTTCTCCTACGAGCAGTACTTC	CASSYSSQFSYEQYF
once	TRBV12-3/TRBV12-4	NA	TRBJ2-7	TGTGCCAGCAGTTTCCAGGGCGAGCAGTACTTC	CASSFQGEQYF
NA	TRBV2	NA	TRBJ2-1	TGTGCCAGCAGTCCCCTGGCAGGGATCAATGAGCAGTTCTTC	CASSPLAGINEQFF
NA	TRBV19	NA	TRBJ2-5	TGTGCCACAGGACCGGGGTTTCTTCAAGAGACCCAGTACTTC	CATGPGFLQETQYF
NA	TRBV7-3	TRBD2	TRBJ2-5	TGTGCCAGCAACAAGGTAGCGGGGGGCGTGGAGACCCAGTACTTC	CASNKVAGGVETQYF
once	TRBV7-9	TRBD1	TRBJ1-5	TGTGCCAGCAGCCGAGGACAGGGGGGGAGCAATCAGCCCCAGCATTTT	CASSRGQGGSNQPQHF
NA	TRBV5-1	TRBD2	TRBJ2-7	TGCGCCAGCAGCGAAACCCCTAGCGGGCTTTTCCACGAGCAGTACTTC	CASSETPSGLFHEQYF
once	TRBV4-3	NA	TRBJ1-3	TGCGCCAGCAGCCAAGATACTGGAAACACCATATATTTT	CASSQDTGNTIYF
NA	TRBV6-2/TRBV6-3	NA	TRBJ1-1	TGTGCCAGCAGTTACGGGGGCGGGACTGAAGCTTTCTTT	CASSYGGGTEAFF
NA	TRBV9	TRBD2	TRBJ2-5	TGTGCCAGCAGCGTAGTAGCGGGAGGGTGGGAGACCCAGTACTTC	CASSVVAGGWETQYF
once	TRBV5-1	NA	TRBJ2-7	TGCGCCAGCAGGTCCCAGGGGTTTTCCTACGAGCAGTACTTC	CASRSQGFSYEQYF
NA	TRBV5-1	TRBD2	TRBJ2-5	TGCGCCAGCAGCGGACTAGCGGGAGAAGAGACCCAGTACTTC	CASSGLAGEETQYF
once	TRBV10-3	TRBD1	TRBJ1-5	TGTGCCATGGGAAGGGGGCGAGATCAGCCCCAGCATTTT	CAMGRGRDQPQHF
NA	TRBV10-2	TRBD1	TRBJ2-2	TGCGCCAGCAGGACAGGGGGCGCAATCGGGGAGCTGTTTTTT	CASRTGGAIGELFF
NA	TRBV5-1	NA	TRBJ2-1	TGCGCCAGCACAGGGTCGGGGGGCCCCTACAATGAGCAGTTCTTC	CASTGSGGPYNEQFF
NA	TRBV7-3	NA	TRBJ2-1	TGTGCCAGCAGCCTAAACCCCACGGGGAATGAGCAGTTCTTC	CASSLNPTGNEQFF